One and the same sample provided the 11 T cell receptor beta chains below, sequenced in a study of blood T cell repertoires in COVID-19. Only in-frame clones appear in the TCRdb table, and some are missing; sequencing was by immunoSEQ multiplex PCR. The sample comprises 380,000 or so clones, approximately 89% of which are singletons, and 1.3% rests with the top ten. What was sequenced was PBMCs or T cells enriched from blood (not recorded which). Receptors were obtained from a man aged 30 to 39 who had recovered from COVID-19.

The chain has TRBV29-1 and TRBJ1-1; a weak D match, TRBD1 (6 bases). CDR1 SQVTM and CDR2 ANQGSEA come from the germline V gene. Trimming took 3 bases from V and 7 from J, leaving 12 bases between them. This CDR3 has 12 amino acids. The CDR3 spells CSVDEGGSEAFF. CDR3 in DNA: TGCAGCGTTGACGAAGGGGGAAGTGAAGCTTTCTTT.

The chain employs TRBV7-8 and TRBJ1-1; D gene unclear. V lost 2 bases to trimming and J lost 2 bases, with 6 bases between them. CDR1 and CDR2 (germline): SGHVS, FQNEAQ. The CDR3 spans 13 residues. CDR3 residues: CASSLQTNTEAFF. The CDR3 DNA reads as TGTGCCAGCAGCTTACAGACTAACACTGAAGCTTTCTTT.

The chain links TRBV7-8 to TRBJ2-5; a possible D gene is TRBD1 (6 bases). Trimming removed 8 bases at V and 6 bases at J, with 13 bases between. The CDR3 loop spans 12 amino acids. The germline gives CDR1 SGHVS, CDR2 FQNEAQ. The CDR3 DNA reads TGTGCCAGCGAACAGGGTTCTAAGACCCAGTACTTC. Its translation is CASEQGSKTQYF.

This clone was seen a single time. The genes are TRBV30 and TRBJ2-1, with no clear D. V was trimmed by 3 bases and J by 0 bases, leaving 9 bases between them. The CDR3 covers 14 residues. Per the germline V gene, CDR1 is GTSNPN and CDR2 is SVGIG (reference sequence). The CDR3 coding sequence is TGTGCCTGGAGCATACAGAGCTCCTACAATGAGCAGTTCTTC. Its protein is CAWSIQSSYNEQFF.

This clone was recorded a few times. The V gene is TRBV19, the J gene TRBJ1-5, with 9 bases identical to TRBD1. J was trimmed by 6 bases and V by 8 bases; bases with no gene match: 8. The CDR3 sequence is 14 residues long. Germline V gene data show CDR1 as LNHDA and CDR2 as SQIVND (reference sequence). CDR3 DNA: TGTGCCAGTCTACCGGGACAGGGAGGTCAGCCCCAGCATTTT. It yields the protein CASLPGQGGQPQHF.

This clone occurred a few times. CDR3 nucleotide sequence: TGTGCCAGCAGCTTAGTACTAGCGGGGGGGGGCCCCTACAATGAGCAGTTCTTC. Its protein is CASSLVLAGGGPYNEQFF. The chain carries TRBV7-2 and TRBJ2-1, with 13 bases matching TRBD2. Germline loops: CDR1 SGHTA, CDR2 FQGNSA. This CDR3 region has 18 residues. Trimming removed 1 base from V and 2 bases from J; junction bases left unmatched: 5.

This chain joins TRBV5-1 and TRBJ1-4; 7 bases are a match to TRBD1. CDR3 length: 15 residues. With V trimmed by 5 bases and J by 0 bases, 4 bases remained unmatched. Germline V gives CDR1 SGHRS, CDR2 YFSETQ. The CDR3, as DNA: TGCGCCAGCAGAGACAGGGTTTCAACTAATGAAAAACTGTTTTTT. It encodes CASRDRVSTNEKLFF.

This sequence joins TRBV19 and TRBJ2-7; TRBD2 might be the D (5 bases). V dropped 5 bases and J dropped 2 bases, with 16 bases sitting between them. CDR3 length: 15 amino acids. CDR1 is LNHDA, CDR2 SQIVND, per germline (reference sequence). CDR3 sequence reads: CASSLPRAGPYEQYF. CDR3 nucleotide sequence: TGTGCCAGTAGTTTGCCGAGGGCAGGACCCTACGAGCAGTACTTC.

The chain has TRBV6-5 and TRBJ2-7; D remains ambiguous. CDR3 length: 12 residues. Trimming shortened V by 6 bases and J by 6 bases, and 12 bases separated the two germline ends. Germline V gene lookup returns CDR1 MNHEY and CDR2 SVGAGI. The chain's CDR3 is CASSPNLAEQYF. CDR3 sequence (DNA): TGTGCCAGCAGCCCCAACTTAGCCGAGCAGTACTTC.

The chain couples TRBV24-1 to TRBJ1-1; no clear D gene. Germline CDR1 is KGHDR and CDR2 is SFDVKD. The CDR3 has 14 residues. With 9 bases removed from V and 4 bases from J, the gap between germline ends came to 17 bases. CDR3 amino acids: CATSQRRSPTEAFF. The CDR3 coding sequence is TGTGCCACCTCACAACGCAGGTCCCCCACTGAAGCTTTCTTT.

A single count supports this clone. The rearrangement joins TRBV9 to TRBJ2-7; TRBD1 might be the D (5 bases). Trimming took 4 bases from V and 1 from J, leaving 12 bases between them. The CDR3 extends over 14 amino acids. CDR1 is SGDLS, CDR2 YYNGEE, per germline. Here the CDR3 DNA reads TGTGCCAGCAGCCCAGGGATTAATTCCTACGAGCAGTACTTC. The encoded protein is CASSPGINSYEQYF.